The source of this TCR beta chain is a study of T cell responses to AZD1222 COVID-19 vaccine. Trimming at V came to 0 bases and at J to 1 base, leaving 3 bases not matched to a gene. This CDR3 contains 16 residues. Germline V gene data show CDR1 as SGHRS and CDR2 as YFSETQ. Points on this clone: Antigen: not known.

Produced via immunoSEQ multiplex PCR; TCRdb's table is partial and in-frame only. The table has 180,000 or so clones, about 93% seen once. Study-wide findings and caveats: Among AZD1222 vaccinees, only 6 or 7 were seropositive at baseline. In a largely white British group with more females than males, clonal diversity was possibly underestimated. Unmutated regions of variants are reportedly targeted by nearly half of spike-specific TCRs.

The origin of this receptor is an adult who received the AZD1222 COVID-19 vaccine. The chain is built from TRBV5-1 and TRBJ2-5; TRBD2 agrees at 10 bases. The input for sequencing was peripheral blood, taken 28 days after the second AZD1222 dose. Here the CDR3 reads CASSLGPSGSQETQYF. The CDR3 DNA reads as TGCGCCAGCAGCTTGGGGCCTAGCGGGAGCCAAGAGACCCAGTACTTC.